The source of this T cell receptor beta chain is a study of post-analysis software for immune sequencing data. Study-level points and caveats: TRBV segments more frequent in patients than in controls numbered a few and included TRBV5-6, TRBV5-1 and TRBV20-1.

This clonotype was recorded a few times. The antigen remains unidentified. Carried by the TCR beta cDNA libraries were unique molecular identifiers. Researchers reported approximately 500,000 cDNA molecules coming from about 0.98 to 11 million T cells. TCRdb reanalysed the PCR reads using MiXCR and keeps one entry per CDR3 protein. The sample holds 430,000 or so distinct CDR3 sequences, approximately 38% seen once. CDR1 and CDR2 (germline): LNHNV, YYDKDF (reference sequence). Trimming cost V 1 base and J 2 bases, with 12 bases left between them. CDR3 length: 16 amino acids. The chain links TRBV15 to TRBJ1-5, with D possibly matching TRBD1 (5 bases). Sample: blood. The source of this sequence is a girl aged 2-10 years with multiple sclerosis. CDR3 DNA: TGTGCCACCAGCAGAGGTGGGTTAGGGGGCAATCAGCCCCAGCATTTT. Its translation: CATSRGGLGGNQPQHF.